The 24 T cell receptor beta chains in this list originate from one sample, sequenced in a study of neurological immune-mediated disorders. TCRdb re-analysed the 5' RACE reads in MiXCR, keeping a single row per CDR3 protein. The repertoire holds fewer than 50,000 distinct CDR3 sequences, about 12% seen once, with 7% to 10% in the top ten. Time point defined: longitudinal time-point 3. The specimen was PBMCs. These receptors came from a male donor with HTLV-1-associated myelopathy (HAM/TSP).

This clonotype was seen repeatedly, ten times or more. The chain joins TRBV7-6 to TRBJ2-2; D tentatively reads TRBD1 or TRBD2 (5 bases each). The CDR3 totals 14 residues. Trimming removed 4 bases at V and 7 bases at J, with 13 bases between. Germline V CDR1 and CDR2: SGHVS, FNYEAQ. The CDR3 spells CASSSGPVNGELFF. The CDR3 region has the DNA TGTGCCAGCAGCTCGGGACCGGTGAACGGGGAGCTGTTTTTT.

The table lists this clonotype with a few counts. This rearrangement joins TRBV20-1 to TRBJ1-1; D perhaps matches TRBD1 (6 bases). The CDR3 consists of 13 residues. From germline, CDR1 is DFQATT and CDR2 SNEGSKA (reference sequence). Between the trimmed V and J ends, which lost 6 bases and 0 bases, there was a span of 11 bases. The CDR3 region is CSADGQLNTEAFF. CDR3 DNA: TGCAGTGCGGACGGACAGCTGAACACTGAAGCTTTCTTT.

This clonotype occurred many times. V gene TRBV27 combines with J gene TRBJ2-2, with TRBD2 identical over 11 bases. J gave up 4 bases and V 5 bases, and 6 bases lay outside the gene matches. The CDR3 has 16 residues. The germline gives CDR1 MNHEY, CDR2 SMNVEV (reference sequence). The CDR3 sequence is CASSVAGGPVTGELFF. The CDR3, as DNA: TGTGCCAGCAGTGTAGCGGGGGGGCCGGTCACCGGGGAGCTGTTTTTT.

This clonotype is deemed medium-sized (0.01 to 0.1%). This chain uses TRBV20-1 with TRBJ2-1; a weak D match, TRBD1 (5 bases). Trimming took 2 bases from V and 2 from J, leaving 10 bases between them. CDR1 and CDR2 from the germline V gene are DFQATT and SNEGSKA (reference sequence). The CDR3 runs to 14 residues. The CDR3 DNA reads as TGCAGTGCTAGACAGGGTAACGCCTACAATGAGCAGTTCTTC. Its protein is CSARQGNAYNEQFF.

This clonotype was counted at least ten times. The chain combines TRBV7-9 with TRBJ2-7; TRBD2 aligns across 7 bases. The germline gives CDR1 SEHNR, CDR2 FQNEAQ (reference sequence). This CDR3 is built from 15 residues. The V segment lost 4 bases and the J segment 3 bases; nucleotides outside the gene matches: 9. The CDR3 DNA sequence: TGTGCCAGCAGCTCCGGGGGGACGCGGGACTACGAGCAGTACTTC. This encodes CASSSGGTRDYEQYF.

There are a few counts of this clonotype. This chain links TRBV7-6 with TRBJ1-2, with D unclear. CDR3 length: 17 residues. The V gene's germline CDR1 is SGHVS and CDR2 FNYEAQ. Trimming removed 1 base at V and 2 bases at J, with 17 bases between. This chain's CDR3 is CASSLGPAGNTNYGYTF. The CDR3 coding sequence is TGTGCCAGCAGCTTAGGGCCGGCCGGGAATACAAACTATGGCTACACCTTC.

Concerning this clonotype: A read error is possible here, since a much larger clone lies one base away. V gene TRBV27 combines with J gene TRBJ2-5; 9 nucleotides line up with TRBD1. Germline assignment: CDR1 MNHEY and CDR2 SMNVEV (reference sequence). The CDR3 extends over 14 amino acids. The DNA for the CDR3 is TGTACCAGCAGCCTTAAGACAGGGGGTGAGACCCAGTACTTC. It encodes CTSSLKTGGETQYF.

This clonotype was detected many times. The rearrangement links TRBV10-3 to TRBJ1-2; TRBD1 agrees at 7 bases. The CDR3 covers 14 residues. From germline, CDR1 is ENHRY and CDR2 SYGVKD. After removal of 5 bases from V and 4 bases from J, the junction contained 7 bases not matched to a gene. The chain's CDR3 is CAISQPTGVYGYTF. The CDR3 coding sequence is TGTGCCATCAGTCAACCAACAGGGGTCTATGGCTACACCTTC.

In this sample, this clonotype turned up many times. The chain employs TRBV6-6 and TRBJ2-7, with 10 bases identical to TRBD1. The CDR3 runs to 14 residues. Germline lookup yields CDR1 MNHNY and CDR2 SVGAGI (reference sequence). Trimming cost V 4 bases and J 6 bases; bases outside gene matches: 6. The CDR3 nucleotides read TGTGCCAGCAGTTTTCCGGGACAGGGGCGCGAGCAGTACTTC. Translated, it gives CASSFPGQGREQYF.

This clonotype was detected many times. V gene TRBV6-4 combines with J gene TRBJ2-1; 9 bases align to TRBD2. Trimming cost V 3 bases and J 4 bases; bases outside gene matches: 4. This CDR3 region has 15 residues. The V gene's germline CDR1 is MRHNA and CDR2 SNTAGT. The CDR3 bases are TGTGCCAGCAGTGAGCGGGGGGGTACGTACAATGAGCAGTTCTTC. As protein: CASSERGGTYNEQFF.

This clonotype was seen ten or more times. The chain employs TRBV7-8 and TRBJ1-1, with D possibly matching TRBD1 (5 bases). CDR3 length equals 14 residues. Trimming cost V 3 bases and J 1 base, with 9 bases left between them. The germline V gene encodes CDR1 SGHVS and CDR2 FQNEAQ. This chain's CDR3 is CASSFHGGNTEAFF. CDR3 nucleotides: TGTGCCAGCAGCTTCCACGGGGGGAACACTGAAGCTTTCTTT. The entire variable domain, with the rest obtained from reference TRBV7-8 and TRBJ1-1, is as follows: GAGVSQSPRYKVAKRGQDVALRCDPISGHVSLFWYQQALGQGPEFLTYFQNEAQLDKSGLPSDRFFAERPEGSVSTLKIQRTQQEDSAVYLCASSFHGGNTEAFFGQGTRLTVV.

This clonotype was found many times. This chain uses TRBV5-1 with TRBJ2-1; D remains ambiguous. V gave up 4 bases and J gave up 8 bases, with 10 bases separating them. Germline CDR1 and CDR2: SGHRS and YFSETQ. This CDR3 comprises 12 residues. The CDR3 DNA follows: TGCGCCAGCAGCCCCACCGACCATGAGCAGTTCTTC. Translation: CASSPTDHEQFF.

This clonotype was recorded many times. This rearrangement joins TRBV24-1 to TRBJ2-2; no definite D call. Trimming took 0 bases from V and 1 from J, leaving 5 bases between them. Per the germline V gene, CDR1 is KGHDR and CDR2 is SFDVKD. The CDR3 is 15 amino acids. The CDR3 bases are TGTGCCACCAGTGATTTGAGTGGGAACACCGGGGAGCTGTTTTTT. This codes for CATSDLSGNTGELFF.

This clonotype was recorded at least ten times. This rearrangement joins TRBV5-1 to TRBJ2-3; no reliable D call. This CDR3 contains 11 residues. Per germline, CDR1 SGHRS and CDR2 YFSETQ. Trimming took 3 bases from V and 5 from J, leaving 4 bases between them. This CDR3 reads CASSWGDTQYF. CDR3 in DNA: TGCGCCAGCAGCTGGGGAGATACGCAGTATTTT.

Concerning this clonotype itself: A clone one base away is much larger, so this may be a read error. The gene calls are TRBV4-3 and TRBJ2-2, with D hard to call. The CDR3 is made up of 17 amino acids. V lost 0 bases, J lost 0 bases, and 11 bases lay in between. The V gene's germline CDR1 is LGHNA and CDR2 YSLEER. CDR3 region: CASSQDRVNSNTGELFF. CDR3 coding DNA: TGCGCCAGCAGCCAAGATAGGGTTAATTCGAACACCGGGGAGCTGTTTTTT.

This clonotype has a count of ten or more. This chain joins TRBV5-1 and TRBJ2-5; D is possibly TRBD2 (6 bases). From germline, CDR1 is SGHRS and CDR2 YFSETQ. The CDR3 sequence is 13 residues long. V shed 4 bases and J shed 2 bases, with 9 bases lying between them. In DNA form, the CDR3 reads TGCGCCAGCAGCCTGGGACTTCAAGAGACCCAGTACTTC. Encoded protein: CASSLGLQETQYF. Full variable domain (missing parts from reference TRBV5-1 and TRBJ2-5): KAGVTQTPRYLIKTRGQQVTLSCSPISGHRSVSWYQQTPGQGLQFLFEYFSETQRNKGNFPGRFSGRQFSNSRSEMNVSTLELGDSALYLCASSLGLQETQYFGPGTRLLVL.

This clonotype was observed at least ten times. The V gene is TRBV5-1, the J gene TRBJ2-2, with TRBD1 matching 8 bases. The CDR3 runs 15 residues. Germline loops: CDR1 SGHRS, CDR2 YFSETQ. V dropped 0 bases and J dropped 7; count of bases not matched to a gene: 5. CDR3 bases: TGCGCCAGCAGCTTGGGCCCAGGGACAGGCGGGGAGCTGTTTTTT. This translates into CASSLGPGTGGELFF.

The J gene is TRBJ2-5, the V gene TRBV25-1, with D perhaps assigned TRBD1 or TRBD2 (5 bases each). The CDR3 extends over 14 amino acids. Per germline, CDR1 MGHDK and CDR2 SYGVNS. The ends were cut back, 5 bases at V and 4 bases at J, with 14 bases in the middle. CDR3 loop: CASSHLDSGETQYF. CDR3 coding DNA: TGTGCCAGCAGTCACCTAGACAGCGGAGAGACCCAGTACTTC. The entire variable domain, with the rest obtained from reference TRBV25-1 and TRBJ2-5, is as follows: EADIYQTPRYLVIGTGKKITLECSQTMGHDKMYWYQQDPGMELHLIHYSYGVNSTEKGDLSSESTVSRIRTEHFPLTLESARPSHTSQYLCASSHLDSGETQYFGPGTRLLVL.

This clonotype was detected many times. This chain connects TRBV6-2 or TRBV6-3 to TRBJ1-2; D gene unclear. Deletions cut 8 bases from V and 4 bases from J, with 17 bases between. Per germline, CDR1 MNHEY and CDR2 SVGEGT. CDR3 length: 14 residues. The DNA for the CDR3 is TGTGCCAGCGACTCCGAGGTCCGGGGCTATGGCTACACCTTC. This codes for CASDSEVRGYGYTF.

The chain links TRBV5-6 to TRBJ2-3; 12 nucleotides align to TRBD2. The germline V gene has CDR1 SGHDT and CDR2 YYEEEE. V was pared by 5 bases and J by 8 bases, with 15 bases of the junction left unmatched. The CDR3 has 17 residues. Here the CDR3 DNA reads TGTGCCAGCAGACCTCCCTCTAGCGGGGGGGCAGTGGGTACGCAGTATTTT. Translation: CASRPPSSGGAVGTQYF.

Comment on this clonotype: It may be a read error: a sequence one base away is much more abundant. This chain uses TRBV18 with TRBJ2-7, with D uncertain. The CDR3 totals 11 residues. Germline CDR1 is KGHSH and CDR2 is LQKENI. The CDR3 DNA follows: TGTGCCAGCTCACCAGGGTTAGAGCAGCACTTC. Its translation is CASSPGLEQHF.

This clonotype was counted at least ten times. The CDR3 loop reads CASSTSPGQGISETQYF. In DNA form, the CDR3 reads TGTGCCAGCAGCACCTCACCGGGACAGGGGATTTCAGAGACCCAGTACTTC. The chain links TRBV7-6 to TRBJ2-5; 10 bases align to TRBD1. The CDR3 is 17 amino acids. V was clipped by 5 bases and J by 4 bases; unmatched bases: 13. Germline V CDR1 and CDR2: SGHVS, FNYEAQ.

There are many counts of this clonotype. The chain is built from TRBV18 and TRBJ2-7; 7 nucleotides match TRBD1. V shed 0 bases and J 6 bases; nucleotides not matched to a gene: 8. The germline V gene encodes CDR1 KGHSH and CDR2 LQKENI. The CDR3 loop spans 15 amino acids. The CDR3 DNA sequence: TGTGCCAGCTCACCACCTAGGGACAGTAGGGGCGAGCAGTACTTC. This codes for CASSPPRDSRGEQYF.

This clonotype was detected ten times or more. This chain links TRBV7-2 with TRBJ1-5; 7 nucleotides align to TRBD1. With 6 bases clipped from V and 6 bases from J, the junction kept 11 bases outside the gene matches. The CDR3 loop spans 15 amino acids. The germline V gene encodes CDR1 SGHTA and CDR2 FQGNSA. As DNA, the CDR3 is TGTGCCAGCAGTTCTGGGAGGGGGCGGTTTCAGCCCCAGCATTTT. This codes for CASSSGRGRFQPQHF. The full variable domain, completed using reference TRBV7-2 and TRBJ1-5, is GAGVSQSPSNKVTEKGKDVELRCDPISGHTALYWYRQSLGQGLEFLIYFQGNSAPDKSGLPSDRFSAERTGGSVSTLTIQRTQQEDSAVYLCASSSGRGRFQPQHFGDGTRLSIL.